These T cell receptor beta chains were read from a single sample in a study of shared clonotypes between healthy human individuals. Assay: immunoSEQ multiplex PCR; the TCRdb copy retains only in-frame clones and omits some. This table has over a million clones, roughly 96% appearing once. The sequenced material came from naive CD4+ T cells sorted from blood. The receptors stem from a man younger than 40 in good health. Both conserved end residues are trimmed from each CDR3. A D gene is named only where the DNA matches it firmly.

d_gene	v_gene	j_gene	CDR3aa
TRBD1	TRBV18	TRBJ2-1	ASSPPLGGTFEHNEQF
.	TRBV29-1	TRBJ1-1	SVRSPLRNTEAF
TRBD2	TRBV27	TRBJ2-3	ASSFRRTSGRASTDTQY
.	TRBV28	TRBJ2-7	ASSFIGRGQY
.	TRBV7-6	TRBJ2-5	ASSFRQGSGETQY
.	TRBV11-2	TRBJ1-1	ASSSTAYTEAF
.	TRBV9	TRBJ2-1	ASSVSMAADGEQF
.	TRBV2	TRBJ2-7	ASRGRVSHEQY
.	TRBV6-5	TRBJ2-1	ASSYRPGLYNEQF
TRBD1	TRBV2	TRBJ1-4	ASGPGQGNPTNEKLF
.	TRBV5-1	TRBJ2-2	ASSSYAGTGELF
.	TRBV5-1	TRBJ1-5	ASSSGPNQPQH
TRBD2	TRBV7-8	TRBJ2-5	ASSFPAGGIFQETQY
.	TRBV19	TRBJ1-1	ASSPRARMNTEAF
TRBD2	TRBV18	TRBJ2-1	ASSLSGFSYNEQF
.	TRBV27	TRBJ2-1	ASSLRWGVEYNEQF
.	TRBV10-2	TRBJ2-3	ASRTDYGRSADTQY
TRBD2	TRBV5-4	TRBJ2-4	ASSLAGRDVKNIQY
.	TRBV7-2	TRBJ2-7	ASSSEILSEQY
TRBD1	TRBV7-6	TRBJ2-5	ASSFGQGRWETQY
TRBD1	TRBV7-8	TRBJ1-5	ASSLDRDSNRH
.	TRBV18	TRBJ2-3	ASSPLRSTDTQY
.	TRBV9	TRBJ2-2	ASSSSSGITGELF
TRBD1	TRBV19	TRBJ2-2	ASSLTGERTGELF
.	TRBV7-2	TRBJ1-1	ASSFWGTLNTEAF
.	TRBV9	TRBJ1-3	ASSVDPLTGNTIY
.	TRBV2	TRBJ1-2	ASSGQVFSGYT
TRBD2	TRBV6-1	TRBJ2-7	ASSEALAGSYEQY
.	TRBV28	TRBJ2-1	ASSFGGSYNEQF